These 28 T cell receptor beta chains came from one sample sequenced in a study of blood T cell repertoires in COVID-19 (dated by TCRdb to the early 2020s). Library preparation was by the immunoSEQ multiplex PCR assay. Drawn from immuneACCESS, this table holds only the in-frame rearrangements with V and J called that TCRdb kept. Clones are partly lost; checked studies trace under half to an unresolved V gene and leave the rest unexplained. The sample contains 200,000 or so clones, 65% to 85% of them found a single time. More than 4.5% of the sample is in the top ten clones. Material for sequencing was peripheral blood. The receptors shown here come from a woman in her 30s with acute or convalescent COVID-19.

The sample holds a few counts of this clone. The V and J genes are TRBV7-8 and TRBJ1-2, with D tentatively TRBD1 (5 bases). The germline V and J ends were trimmed by 3 bases and 6 bases, with 11 bases remaining between them. The CDR3 runs 13 residues. Germline V gene data show CDR1 as SGHVS and CDR2 as FQNEAQ. The CDR3 region has the DNA TGTGCCAGCAGCTTCCAGGGTCGAGATGGCTACACCTTC. Translating it yields CASSFQGRDGYTF.

This chain uses TRBV21-1 with TRBJ1-5. TRBV21-1 has pseudogene status. The CDR3 contains 16 residues. The CDR3 coding sequence is TGTGCCAGCAGCAAACCCGGGGGGCGGTTAACTCAGCCCCAGCATTTT. It yields the protein CASSKPGGRLTQPQHF.

The chain links TRBV9 to TRBJ1-2; 7 nucleotides match TRBD1. Germline CDR1 is SGDLS and CDR2 is YYNGEE. The V and J ends lost 0 bases and 8 bases, in that order; junction bases with no gene match: 13. This CDR3 region has 16 residues. The chain's CDR3 is CASSVATGQAMRGYTF. DNA of the CDR3: TGTGCCAGCAGCGTAGCTACCGGACAGGCCATGCGAGGCTACACCTTC.

The chain combines TRBV7-3 with TRBJ2-3, with D perhaps TRBD2 (5 bases). This CDR3 has 11 amino acids. CDR1 and CDR2 from the germline V gene are SGHTA and FQGTGA. Trimming took off 8 bases at V and 4 bases at J, with 7 bases between the two ends. CDR3 amino acids: CASGRADTQYF. CDR3 sequence (DNA): TGTGCCAGCGGGCGGGCAGATACGCAGTATTTT.

The rearrangement joins TRBV5-1 to TRBJ2-7; possible D gene TRBD2, 6 bases. The CDR3 length is 15 residues. Trimming pared 6 bases from V and 1 base from J, leaving 17 bases between. Per the germline V gene, CDR1 is SGHRS and CDR2 is YFSETQ. CDR3 coding DNA: TGCGCCAGCACTTGGGGGGTGGAACATTCCTACGAGCAGTACTTC. Residues: CASTWGVEHSYEQYF.

The CDR3 protein is CATGTSNEYEQYF. DNA of the CDR3: TGTGCCACTGGGACTAGCAATGAATACGAGCAGTACTTC. The rearrangement uses TRBV15 and TRBJ2-7, with 9 bases that match TRBD2. This CDR3 region has 13 residues. CDR1 and CDR2 from the germline V gene are LNHNV and YYDKDF (reference sequence). V lost 9 bases to trimming and J lost 4 bases; unmatched junction nucleotides: 7. Complete variable domain (other parts from reference TRBV15 and TRBJ2-7): DAMVIQNPRYQVTQFGKPVTLSCSQTLNHNVMYWYQQKSSQAPKLLFHYYDKDFNNEADTPDNFQSRRPNTSFCFLDIRSPGLGDTAMYLCATGTSNEYEQYFGPGTRLTVT.

This rearrangement joins TRBV12-5 to TRBJ2-1, with 13 bases fitting TRBD2. Losses at the gene ends were 9 bases for V and 8 bases for J; bases not matched to a gene: 10. Germline V CDR1 and CDR2: LGHNT, FRNRAP. The CDR3 spans 15 residues. The CDR3 coding sequence is TGTGCTAGCAAACTAGCGGGGGGGCGGTTCGATGAGCAGTTCTTC. This gives the protein CASKLAGGRFDEQFF.

The chain recombines TRBV5-1 with TRBJ1-3, with TRBD1 identical over 8 bases. V lost 4 bases, J lost 0 bases, and 6 bases stayed unmatched. CDR1 SGHRS and CDR2 YFSETQ come from the germline V gene. The CDR3 has 16 residues. CDR3 residues: CASSTGQGNSGNTIYF. The CDR3 DNA reads as TGCGCCAGCAGCACAGGACAGGGAAACTCTGGAAACACCATATATTTT.

The chain links TRBV5-1 to TRBJ2-5; a possible D gene is TRBD2 (5 bases). Germline values: CDR1 SGHRS, CDR2 YFSETQ. V was pared by 4 bases and J by 8 bases, with 21 bases between. The CDR3 length is 15 residues. CDR3 sequence (DNA): TGCGCCAGCAGCGGTGAGGGCGATGGGTGGGGAACCCAGTACTTC. Protein: CASSGEGDGWGTQYF.

The genes are TRBV15 and TRBJ2-2; 10 nucleotides agree with TRBD2. The V gene end was trimmed by 8 bases and the J gene end by 9 bases; junction bases not matched to a gene: 12. CDR3 length: 15 residues. Germline V gives CDR1 LNHNV, CDR2 YYDKDF (reference sequence). CDR3 coding DNA: TGTGCCACCTGGGGGGGCCTAGCGGGAGATCGGGAGCTGTTTTTT. As protein: CATWGGLAGDRELFF.

The chain uses TRBV9 and TRBJ2-5, with 10 positions matching TRBD2. The V segment lost 0 bases and the J segment 4 bases; nucleotides outside the gene matches: 6. The CDR3 runs to 16 residues. The germline V gene has CDR1 SGDLS and CDR2 YYNGEE. In nucleotides, the CDR3 is TGTGCCAGCAGCGTAGATAGCGGGGGGCGGGTAGAGACCCAGTACTTC. The encoded protein is CASSVDSGGRVETQYF.

This chain uses TRBV25-1 with TRBJ1-2; unclear D gene. Between the trimmed V and J ends, which lost 4 bases and 4 bases, there was a span of 10 bases. Germline values: CDR1 MGHDK, CDR2 SYGVNS. The CDR3 totals 13 residues. The CDR3 is CASSVEEFYGYTF. Written as DNA, the CDR3 is TGTGCCAGCAGTGTGGAGGAGTTCTATGGCTACACCTTC.

The chain links TRBV4-2 to TRBJ2-1; D is ambiguous. CDR3 size: 15 residues. V lost 2 bases to trimming and J lost 0 bases, with 8 bases between them. Germline V gene sequence: CDR1 LGHNA, CDR2 YNFKEQ. The CDR3 sequence is CASSQLRSSYNEQFF. As DNA, the CDR3 is TGTGCCAGCAGCCAATTGCGGAGCTCCTACAATGAGCAGTTCTTC.

This clone appeared a single time. The chain's CDR3 is CASSRDRERNGELFF. The CDR3 coding sequence is TGTGCCAGCAGCCGGGACAGGGAGCGAAACGGGGAGCTGTTTTTT. V is TRBV4-2 and J is TRBJ2-2; TRBD1 matches 9 bases. Germline V gene data show CDR1 as LGHNA and CDR2 as YNFKEQ. V was pared by 4 bases and J by 7 bases, with 7 bases of the junction left unmatched. The CDR3 sequence is 15 residues long.

The rearrangement links TRBV5-1 to TRBJ2-1; TRBD2 might be the D (5 bases). V was pared by 0 bases and J by 9 bases, with 19 bases between. CDR3 length equals 16 residues. The germline gives CDR1 SGHRS, CDR2 YFSETQ. The CDR3 sequence is CASSLEGASGLGEQFF. The CDR3 DNA sequence: TGCGCCAGCAGCTTGGAAGGCGCCTCGGGATTAGGTGAGCAGTTCTTC. Full variable domain (rest looked up from reference TRBV5-1 and TRBJ2-1): KAGVTQTPRYLIKTRGQQVTLSCSPISGHRSVSWYQQTPGQGLQFLFEYFSETQRNKGNFPGRFSGRQFSNSRSEMNVSTLELGDSALYLCASSLEGASGLGEQFFGPGTRLTVL.

This chain links TRBV5-5 with TRBJ1-4; D call uncertain. The germline V gene encodes CDR1 SGHKS and CDR2 YYEKEE (reference sequence). This CDR3 contains 17 residues. V shed 4 bases and J shed 5 bases, with 21 bases lying between them. DNA of the CDR3: TGTGCCAGCAGCCCCGGCCAATACCCCGACAAAAATGAAAAACTGTTTTTT. This gives the protein CASSPGQYPDKNEKLFF.

This clone was observed a few times. V and J are TRBV7-9 and TRBJ1-1, with D hard to call. The germline V gene encodes CDR1 SEHNR and CDR2 FQNEAQ (reference sequence). Trimming took 1 base from V and 7 from J, leaving 10 bases between them. The CDR3 has 13 amino acids. The CDR3 protein is CASSLVSGNEAFF. The DNA of the CDR3 is TGTGCCAGCAGCTTAGTCTCTGGCAATGAAGCTTTCTTT.

This chain uses TRBV5-4 with TRBJ2-3, with 7 bases matching TRBD2. The J segment lost 3 bases and the V segment lost 3 bases, leaving 13 bases of the junction unmatched. Looked up from germline, CDR1 is SGHNT and CDR2 is YYREEE (reference sequence). This CDR3 spans 17 amino acids. This CDR3 reads CASSSGGPTLVTDTQYF. Written as DNA, the CDR3 is TGTGCCAGCAGCTCGGGAGGACCTACCCTCGTAACAGATACGCAGTATTTT.

This chain joins TRBV18 and TRBJ2-7; 8 nucleotides match TRBD1. Trimming removed 5 bases from V and 3 bases from J; junction bases left unmatched: 3. The CDR3 length is 13 residues. Looked up from germline, CDR1 is KGHSH and CDR2 is LQKENI. The CDR3 protein is CASSSDRGYEQYF. The DNA of the CDR3 is TGTGCCAGCTCATCCGACAGGGGCTACGAGCAGTACTTC.

The rearrangement joins TRBV6-5 to TRBJ2-5; 7 nucleotides line up with TRBD2. V trimming: 8 bases; J trimming: 5 bases; junction bases outside the gene matches: 14. CDR1 and CDR2 (germline): MNHEY, SVGAGI. The CDR3 has 15 amino acids. The CDR3 bases are TGTGCCAGCTCGGGGGGTCTTAGTATTACGGAGACCCAGTACTTC. It yields the protein CASSGGLSITETQYF.

This chain joins TRBV29-1 and TRBJ1-1; possible D gene TRBD1, 5 bases. Germline V gene sequence: CDR1 SQVTM, CDR2 ANQGSEA. The germline V and J ends were trimmed by 6 bases and 0 bases, with 17 bases remaining between them. The CDR3 consists of 15 residues. CDR3 region: CSVLNPVGVNTEAFF. The CDR3 nucleotides read TGCAGCGTCCTTAACCCAGTAGGGGTGAACACTGAAGCTTTCTTT.

This chain uses TRBV3-1 (or the pseudogene TRBV3-2) with TRBJ2-2, with 11 positions matching TRBD1. V was clipped by 4 bases and J by 5 bases; unmatched bases: 9. CDR1 LGHDT and CDR2 YNNKEL come from the germline V gene (reference sequence). The CDR3 spans 17 residues. CDR3 in DNA: TGTGCCAGCAGCCCCCATGCGGGACAGGGGGTGACCGGGGAGCTGTTTTTT. Encoded protein: CASSPHAGQGVTGELFF.

The chain's CDR3 is CASRRDSNSYEQYF. CDR3 coding DNA: TGTGCCAGCAGGAGGGACAGCAACTCCTACGAGCAGTACTTC. V gene TRBV2 combines with J gene TRBJ2-7; 7 nucleotides agree with TRBD1. CDR3 length: 14 amino acids. Germline V gene data show CDR1 as SNHLY and CDR2 as FYNNEI. V lost 6 bases, J lost 0 bases, and 5 bases stayed unmatched. Based on the CDR3 plus reference TRBV2 and TRBJ2-7, the full variable domain is EPEVTQTPSHQVTQMGQEVILRCVPISNHLYFYWYRQILGQKVEFLVSFYNNEISEKSEIFDDQFSVERPDGSNFTLKIRSTKLEDSAMYFCASRRDSNSYEQYFGPGTRLTVT.

This clone was seen a single time. The chain is built from TRBV30 and TRBJ2-1, with TRBD2 matching 8 bases. V lost 4 bases, J lost 6 bases, and 8 bases stayed unmatched. Per germline, CDR1 GTSNPN and CDR2 SVGIG (reference sequence). The CDR3 contains 14 residues. The DNA of the CDR3 is TGTGCCTGGATTGTTGCGGGGGGACTCAATGAGCAGTTCTTC. As protein: CAWIVAGGLNEQFF.

This clone was seen more than once but under ten times. The CDR3: CASSSEGPGGNTIYF. As DNA, the CDR3 is TGTGCCAGCAGCTCAGAGGGCCCAGGCGGAAACACCATATATTTT. This chain joins TRBV7-9 and TRBJ1-3, with D hard to call. The ends were cut back, 4 bases at V and 4 bases at J, with 14 bases in the middle. CDR3 size: 15 residues. Germline V lookup: CDR1 SEHNR, CDR2 FQNEAQ (reference sequence).

This rearrangement joins TRBV9 to TRBJ1-2; D possibly corresponds to TRBD1 (6 bases). The V gene's germline CDR1 is SGDLS and CDR2 YYNGEE. V dropped 2 bases and J dropped 8 bases, with 16 bases sitting between them. This CDR3 is 14 amino acids long. DNA for the CDR3: TGTGCCAGCAGCGTCTCAGGGGCCCAGGAGGGCTACACCTTC. As protein: CASSVSGAQEGYTF.

This chain links TRBV5-1 with TRBJ1-1; TRBD1 is a possible D gene (6 bases). The CDR3 has 17 residues. Between the trimmed V and J ends, which lost 7 bases and 4 bases, there was a span of 26 bases. Per germline, CDR1 SGHRS and CDR2 YFSETQ. The CDR3 coding sequence is TGCGCCAGCCGATATTCCACACTGGGGGCGCCTGGCACTGAAGCTTTCTTT. Protein: CASRYSTLGAPGTEAFF.

The rearrangement links TRBV27 to TRBJ2-5; TRBD2 matches at 8 bases. V trimming: 3 bases; J trimming: 5 bases; junction bases outside the gene matches: 14. Germline V gene sequence: CDR1 MNHEY, CDR2 SMNVEV (reference sequence). This CDR3 has 17 residues. This CDR3 reads CASSFKGLAVSWETQYF. CDR3 sequence (DNA): TGTGCCAGCAGTTTTAAAGGACTAGCAGTTTCGTGGGAGACCCAGTACTTC.